Presented here are 15 T cell receptor beta chains from one specimen sequenced in a study of blood T cell repertoires in COVID-19. Assay used: immunoSEQ multiplex PCR; TCRdb lists only in-frame clones, some missing. Of 260,000 or so clones in the sample, over 70% were seen once. Sequenced: peripheral blood. The receptors shown here come from a man older than 75 with acute or convalescent COVID-19.

This clone is a singleton in its sample. This chain uses TRBV4-1 with TRBJ1-1, with D perhaps TRBD1 (5 bases). Trimming pared 1 base from V and 1 base from J, leaving 19 bases between. The length of the CDR3 is 18 residues. Looked up from germline, CDR1 is MGHRA and CDR2 is YSYEKL. CDR3 loop: CASSQAPGQILGNTEAFF. CDR3 nucleotide sequence: TGCGCCAGCAGCCAAGCGCCAGGACAAATCTTGGGGAACACTGAAGCTTTCTTT.

V gene TRBV27 combines with J gene TRBJ2-7; a weak D match, TRBD2 (6 bases). From germline, CDR1 is MNHEY and CDR2 SMNVEV (reference sequence). The CDR3 covers 14 residues. V was shortened by 5 bases and J by 7 bases, with 18 bases between the two germline ends. CDR3: CASSPRDRPWEQYF. The CDR3 region has the DNA TGTGCCAGCAGTCCGCGGGACCGACCGTGGGAGCAGTACTTC.

The gene calls are TRBV3-1 (or the pseudogene TRBV3-2) and TRBJ1-6, with D hard to call. The CDR3 has 14 residues. The germline gives CDR1 LGHDT, CDR2 YNNKEL (reference sequence). The V and J ends lost 2 bases and 9 bases respectively, with 11 bases between them. Here the CDR3 DNA reads TGTGCCAGCAGCCAATTTATGCAAGCTTCACCCCTCCACTTT. Residues: CASSQFMQASPLHF.

This chain connects TRBV5-5 to TRBJ2-2; the D gene is possibly TRBD1 (6 bases). Germline V lookup: CDR1 SGHKS, CDR2 YYEKEE (reference sequence). Trimming removed 0 bases from V and 5 bases from J, with 8 bases in between. This CDR3 region has 14 residues. This CDR3 reads CASSLGQGTGELFF. CDR3 DNA: TGTGCCAGCAGCTTGGGGCAGGGGACCGGGGAGCTGTTTTTT.

This clone appeared once. The V call is TRBV4-1, the J call TRBJ1-6; no firm D call. The CDR3 runs to 16 residues. Germline assignment: CDR1 MGHRA and CDR2 YSYEKL. V dropped 0 bases and J dropped 9 bases, with 15 bases sitting between them. CDR3 sequence: CASSQEATSLGSPLHF. The CDR3 DNA reads as TGCGCCAGCAGCCAAGAAGCGACCTCTTTGGGTTCACCCCTCCACTTT.

This clone was counted a few times. This CDR3 reads CASSLVGDSPLHF. Written as DNA, the CDR3 is TGTGCCAGCAGCTTGGTTGGAGATTCACCCCTCCACTTT. The V call is TRBV5-5, the J call TRBJ1-6; unclear D gene. V lost 0 bases and J 8 bases, leaving 6 bases between the germline ends. The CDR3 is made up of 13 amino acids. The germline CDR1 and CDR2 sequences are SGHKS and YYEKEE (reference sequence).

This clone was seen a handful of times. The rearrangement links TRBV4-2 to TRBJ2-7, with a tentative D call TRBD2 (5 bases). This CDR3 has 15 residues. CDR1 is LGHNA, CDR2 YNFKEQ, per germline. V lost 1 base and J 0 bases, leaving 10 bases between the germline ends. Here the CDR3 reads CASSQVTGSSYEQYF. DNA of the CDR3: TGTGCCAGCAGCCAAGTAACGGGATCCTCCTACGAGCAGTACTTC.

V and J are TRBV29-1 and TRBJ2-3; TRBD2 matches at 8 bases. Germline-derived CDR1 and CDR2 are SQVTM and ANQGSEA. The CDR3 has 15 residues. The V gene end was trimmed by 6 bases and the J gene end by 3 bases; junction bases not matched to a gene: 11. The CDR3 sequence is CSVPKRELGTDTQYF. CDR3 DNA sequence: TGCAGCGTCCCAAAGCGGGAGCTGGGGACAGATACGCAGTATTTT.

This clone has a handful of counts. V and J are TRBV19 and TRBJ1-1; D ambiguous. Trimming removed 4 bases from V and 0 bases from J, with 6 bases in between. Germline V gene data show CDR1 as LNHDA and CDR2 as SQIVND (reference sequence). This CDR3 has 13 residues. The CDR3 reads CASSKELNTEAFF. The CDR3 DNA sequence: TGTGCCAGTAGTAAGGAGCTGAACACTGAAGCTTTCTTT. The whole variable domain, filled in from reference TRBV19 and TRBJ1-1, reads DGGITQSPKYLFRKEGQNVTLSCEQNLNHDAMYWYRQDPGQGLRLIYYSQIVNDFQKGDIAEGYSVSREKKESFPLTVTSAQKNPTAFYLCASSKELNTEAFFGQGTRLTVV.

This chain uses TRBV9 with TRBJ1-3; 7 bases align to TRBD1. This CDR3 region has 16 residues. V gave up 3 bases and J gave up 4 bases; unmatched junction bases: 10. Germline V gene data show CDR1 as SGDLS and CDR2 as YYNGEE. Written as DNA, the CDR3 is TGTGCCAGCAGCGCCCGACAGGGAGGAAGGGGAAACACCATATATTTT. Its translation is CASSARQGGRGNTIYF. Looking up the rest from reference TRBV9 and TRBJ1-3 gives the full variable domain: DSGVTQTPKHLITATGQRVTLRCSPRSGDLSVYWYQQSLDQGLQFLIQYYNGEERAKGNILERFSAQQFPDLHSELNLSSLELGDSALYFCASSARQGGRGNTIYFGEGSWLTVV.

The CDR3 sequence: CASSDRTGRYQPQHF. In nucleotides, the CDR3 is TGTGCCAGCAGTGATAGGACAGGGCGATATCAGCCCCAGCATTTT. The chain recombines TRBV2 with TRBJ1-5, with 8 bases identical to TRBD1. CDR1 and CDR2 (germline): SNHLY, FYNNEI. This CDR3 contains 15 residues. V lost 3 bases and J lost 5; bases outside the gene matches: 6. The full variable domain, in which reference TRBV2 and TRBJ1-5 provide the parts outside the CDR3, is EPEVTQTPSHQVTQMGQEVILRCVPISNHLYFYWYRQILGQKVEFLVSFYNNEISEKSEIFDDQFSVERPDGSNFTLKIRSTKLEDSAMYFCASSDRTGRYQPQHFGDGTRLSIL.

The chain combines TRBV18 with TRBJ2-3; D possibly corresponds to TRBD1 (5 bases). The CDR3 is 14 residues long. The V gene's germline CDR1 is KGHSH and CDR2 LQKENI. Trimming took off 3 bases at V and 8 bases at J, with 15 bases between the two ends. CDR3 coding DNA: TGTGCCAGCTCACCCGAGCTGGGGCCGTCTACGCAGTATTTT. This codes for CASSPELGPSTQYF.

V and J are TRBV5-1 and TRBJ1-5; the match to TRBD1 covers 10 bases. J gave up 7 bases and V 2 bases, and 6 bases lay outside the gene matches. The CDR3 is 15 amino acids. Germline CDR1 SGHRS, CDR2 YFSETQ. As DNA, the CDR3 is TGCGCCAGCAGCTTAGATTCGACAGGGGGCCAGCCCCAGCATTTT. Protein product: CASSLDSTGGQPQHF.

The chain carries TRBV20-1 and TRBJ2-5; D is unresolved. The germline V gene encodes CDR1 DFQATT and CDR2 SNEGSKA (reference sequence). Trimming removed 8 bases from V and 5 bases from J, with 9 bases in between. This CDR3 contains 10 residues. CDR3 region: CSLSRETQYF. CDR3 coding DNA: TGCAGTCTTTCCCGGGAGACCCAGTACTTC.

This sequence joins TRBV30 and TRBJ1-6; no clear D. CDR1 and CDR2 from the germline V gene are GTSNPN and SVGIG (reference sequence). Trimming removed 4 bases from V and 3 bases from J, with 10 bases in between. The CDR3 covers 14 residues. CDR3 region: CAWTADGYNSPLHF. The DNA of the CDR3 is TGTGCCTGGACAGCGGACGGCTATAATTCACCCCTCCACTTT.